Given below is one T cell receptor beta chain in context. Cell sorting via CD45RO/CCR7/CD25/CD127/CD95/CD27 was performed to obtain CD4+ naive, central memory, regulatory and stem cell-like memory cells. Purity exceeding 95% was reached by all sorted populations. The J segment lost 6 bases and the V segment lost 0 bases, leaving 4 bases of the junction unmatched. CDR1 is SGHRS, CDR2 YFSETQ, per germline. This CDR3 has 15 amino acids. The data were taken from a study of beta chain features in type 1 diabetes. The study reverse transcribed the entire isolated RNA, so it sequenced expressed TCRB transcripts. Generated by immunoSEQ multiplex PCR, the TCRdb table keeps only in-frame clones and is missing some. The data hold 350,000 to 450,000 clones, with roughly 14% observed a single time.

The sequence was obtained from a man younger than 40 in good health. Specimen: naive CD4+ T cells from blood. The chain uses TRBV5-1 and TRBJ2-4; the match to TRBD1 covers 9 bases. CDR3 bases: TGCGCCAGCAGCTTGGCCAGGACAGGGGTAAACATTCAGTACTTC. Encoded protein: CASSLARTGVNIQYF.